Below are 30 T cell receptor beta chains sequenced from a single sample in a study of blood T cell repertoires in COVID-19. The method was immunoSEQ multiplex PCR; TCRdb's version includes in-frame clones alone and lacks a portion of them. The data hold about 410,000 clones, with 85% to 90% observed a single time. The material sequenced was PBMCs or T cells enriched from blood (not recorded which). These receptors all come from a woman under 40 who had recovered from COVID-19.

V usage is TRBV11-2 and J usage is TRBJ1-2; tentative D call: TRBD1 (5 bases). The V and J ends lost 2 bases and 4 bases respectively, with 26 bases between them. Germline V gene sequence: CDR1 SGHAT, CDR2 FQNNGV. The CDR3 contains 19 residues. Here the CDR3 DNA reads TGTGCCAGCAGCTTAAATGGTGCAGTGCCCACCACGGGGGTCTATGGCTACACCTTC. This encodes CASSLNGAVPTTGVYGYTF.

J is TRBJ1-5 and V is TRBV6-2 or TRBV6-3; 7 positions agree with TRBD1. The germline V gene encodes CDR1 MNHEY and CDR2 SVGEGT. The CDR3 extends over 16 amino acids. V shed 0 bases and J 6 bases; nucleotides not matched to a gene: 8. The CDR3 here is CASSYSRGQWGQPQHF. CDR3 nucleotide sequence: TGTGCCAGCAGTTACTCACGGGGACAGTGGGGTCAGCCCCAGCATTTT.

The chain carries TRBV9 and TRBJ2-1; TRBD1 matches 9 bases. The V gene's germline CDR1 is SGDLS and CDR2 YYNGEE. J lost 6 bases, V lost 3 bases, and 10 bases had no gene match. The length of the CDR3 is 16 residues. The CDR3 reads CASSAFRQGEGNEQFF. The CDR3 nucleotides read TGTGCCAGCAGCGCTTTTAGACAGGGGGAGGGCAATGAGCAGTTCTTC.

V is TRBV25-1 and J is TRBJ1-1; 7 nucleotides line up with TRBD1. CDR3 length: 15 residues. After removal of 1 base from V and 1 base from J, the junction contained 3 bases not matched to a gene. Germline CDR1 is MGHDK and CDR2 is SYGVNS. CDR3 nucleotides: TGTGCCAGCAGTGAATGGCGACAGGGGAACACTGAAGCTTTCTTT. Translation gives CASSEWRQGNTEAFF. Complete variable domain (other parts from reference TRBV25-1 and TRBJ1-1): EADIYQTPRYLVIGTGKKITLECSQTMGHDKMYWYQQDPGMELHLIHYSYGVNSTEKGDLSSESTVSRIRTEHFPLTLESARPSHTSQYLCASSEWRQGNTEAFFGQGTRLTVV.

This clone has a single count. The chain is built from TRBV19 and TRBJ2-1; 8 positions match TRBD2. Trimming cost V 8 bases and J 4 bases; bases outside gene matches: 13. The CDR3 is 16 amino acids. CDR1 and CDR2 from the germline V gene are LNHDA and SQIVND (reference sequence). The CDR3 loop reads CASGQPSGSSYNEQFF. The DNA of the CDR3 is TGTGCCAGTGGACAACCCAGCGGGAGCTCTTACAATGAGCAGTTCTTC.

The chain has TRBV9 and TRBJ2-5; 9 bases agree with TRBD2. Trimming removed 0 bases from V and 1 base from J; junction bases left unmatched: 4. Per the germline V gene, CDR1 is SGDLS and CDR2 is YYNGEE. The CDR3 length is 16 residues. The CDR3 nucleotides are TGTGCCAGCAGCGTAGGTAGCGGGGGCCCCCAAGAGACCCAGTACTTC. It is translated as CASSVGSGGPQETQYF.

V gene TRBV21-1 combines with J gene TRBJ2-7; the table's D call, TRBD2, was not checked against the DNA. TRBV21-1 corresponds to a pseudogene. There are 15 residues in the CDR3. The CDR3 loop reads CASSKTQREDYEQYF. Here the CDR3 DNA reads TGTGCCAGCAGCAAAACGCAGCGGGAGGACTACGAGCAGTACTTC.

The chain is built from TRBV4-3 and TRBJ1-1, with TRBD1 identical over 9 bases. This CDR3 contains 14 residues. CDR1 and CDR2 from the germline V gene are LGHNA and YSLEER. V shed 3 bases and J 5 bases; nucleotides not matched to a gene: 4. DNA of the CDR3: TGCGCCAGCAGCCAGTGGACAGGGGAAACTGAAGCTTTCTTT. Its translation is CASSQWTGETEAFF.

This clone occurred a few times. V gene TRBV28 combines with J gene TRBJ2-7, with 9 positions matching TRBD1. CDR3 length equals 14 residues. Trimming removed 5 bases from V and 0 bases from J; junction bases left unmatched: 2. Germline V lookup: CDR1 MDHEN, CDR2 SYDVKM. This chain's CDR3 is CASSMTGGSYEQYF. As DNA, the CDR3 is TGTGCCAGCAGTATGACAGGGGGCTCCTACGAGCAGTACTTC.

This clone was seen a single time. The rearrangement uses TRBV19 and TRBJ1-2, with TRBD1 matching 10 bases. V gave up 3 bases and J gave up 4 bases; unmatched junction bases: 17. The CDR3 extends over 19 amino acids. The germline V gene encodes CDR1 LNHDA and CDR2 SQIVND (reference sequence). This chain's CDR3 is CASSIPMRDRGPPSYGYTF. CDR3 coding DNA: TGTGCCAGTAGTATTCCCATGCGGGACAGGGGACCACCCTCCTATGGCTACACCTTC.

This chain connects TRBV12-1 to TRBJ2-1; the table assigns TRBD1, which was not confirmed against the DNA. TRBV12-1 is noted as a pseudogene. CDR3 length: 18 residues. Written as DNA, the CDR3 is TGTGCCAGCACCATAAGGCCCCCAGGGCGTCAATCCTACAATGAGCAGTTCTTC. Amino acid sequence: CASTIRPPGRQSYNEQFF.

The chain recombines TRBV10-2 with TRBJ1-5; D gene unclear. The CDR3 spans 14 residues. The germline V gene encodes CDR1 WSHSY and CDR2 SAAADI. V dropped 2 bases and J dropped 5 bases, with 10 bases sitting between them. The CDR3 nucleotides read TGCGCCAGCAGTGAGGAGGCCCCCGATCAGCCCCAGCATTTT. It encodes CASSEEAPDQPQHF.

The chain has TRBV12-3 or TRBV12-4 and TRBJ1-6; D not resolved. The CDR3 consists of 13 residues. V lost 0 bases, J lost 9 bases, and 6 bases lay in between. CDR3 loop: CASSLAESSPLHF. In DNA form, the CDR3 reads TGTGCCAGCAGTTTAGCGGAGAGTTCACCCCTCCACTTT.

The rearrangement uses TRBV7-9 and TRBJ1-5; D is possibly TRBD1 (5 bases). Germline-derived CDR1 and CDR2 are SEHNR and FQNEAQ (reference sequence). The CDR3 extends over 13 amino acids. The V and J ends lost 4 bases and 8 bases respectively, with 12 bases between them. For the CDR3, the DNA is TGTGCCAGCAGCTCCGGGGGTCAGGAGCCCCAGCATTTT. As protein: CASSSGGQEPQHF.

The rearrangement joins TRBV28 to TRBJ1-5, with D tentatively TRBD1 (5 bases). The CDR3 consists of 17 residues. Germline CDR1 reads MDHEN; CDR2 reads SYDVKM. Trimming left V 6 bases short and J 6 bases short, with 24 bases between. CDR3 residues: CASSKWGWGVSGQPQHF. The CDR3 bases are TGTGCCAGCAGCAAATGGGGGTGGGGGGTAAGCGGTCAGCCCCAGCATTTT. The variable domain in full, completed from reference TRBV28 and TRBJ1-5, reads DVKVTQSSRYLVKRTGEKVFLECVQDMDHENMFWYRQDPGLGLRLIYFSYDVKMKEKGDIPEGYSVSREKKERFSLILESASTNQTSMYLCASSKWGWGVSGQPQHFGDGTRLSIL.

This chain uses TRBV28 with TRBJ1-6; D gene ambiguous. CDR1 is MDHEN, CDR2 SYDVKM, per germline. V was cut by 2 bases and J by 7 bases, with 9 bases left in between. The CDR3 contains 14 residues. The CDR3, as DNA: TGTGCCAGCAGTTTAGTATCGAGGAATTCACCCCTCCACTTT. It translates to CASSLVSRNSPLHF.

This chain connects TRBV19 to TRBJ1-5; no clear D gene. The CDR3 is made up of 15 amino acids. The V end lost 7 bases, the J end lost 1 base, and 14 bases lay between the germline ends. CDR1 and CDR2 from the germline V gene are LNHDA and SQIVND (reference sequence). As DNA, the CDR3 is TGTGCCAGTACTCCTTCCAGTGAAAGCAATCAGCCCCAGCATTTT. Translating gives CASTPSSESNQPQHF.

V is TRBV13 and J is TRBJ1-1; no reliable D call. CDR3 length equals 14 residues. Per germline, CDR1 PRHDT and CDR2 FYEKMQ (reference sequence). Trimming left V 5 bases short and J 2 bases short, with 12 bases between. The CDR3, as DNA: TGTGCCAGCAGCCTCCGGGAGCTTAACACTGAAGCTTTCTTT. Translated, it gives CASSLRELNTEAFF.

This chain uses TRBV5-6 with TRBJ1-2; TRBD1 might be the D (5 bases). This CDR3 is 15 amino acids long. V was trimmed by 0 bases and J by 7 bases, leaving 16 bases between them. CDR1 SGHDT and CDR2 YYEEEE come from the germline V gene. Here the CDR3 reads CASSLDSWTLIGYTF. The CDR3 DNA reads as TGTGCCAGCAGCTTGGACAGCTGGACACTGATTGGCTACACCTTC.

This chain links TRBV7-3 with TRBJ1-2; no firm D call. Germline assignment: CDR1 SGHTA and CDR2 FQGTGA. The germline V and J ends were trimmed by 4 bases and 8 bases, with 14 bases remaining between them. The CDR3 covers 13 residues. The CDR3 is CASSSSPGNGYTF. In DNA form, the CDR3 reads TGTGCCAGCAGCTCTTCCCCCGGGAACGGCTACACCTTC.

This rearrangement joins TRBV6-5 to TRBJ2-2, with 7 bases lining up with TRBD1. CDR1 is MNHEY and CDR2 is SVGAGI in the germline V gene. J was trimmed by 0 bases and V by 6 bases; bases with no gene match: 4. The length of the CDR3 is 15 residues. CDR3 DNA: TGTGCCAGCAGCGTGGGACAGTCGAACACCGGGGAGCTGTTTTTT. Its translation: CASSVGQSNTGELFF.

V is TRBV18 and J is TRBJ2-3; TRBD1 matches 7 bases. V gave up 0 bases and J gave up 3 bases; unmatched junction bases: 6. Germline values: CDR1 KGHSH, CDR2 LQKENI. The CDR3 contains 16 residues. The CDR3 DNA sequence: TGTGCCAGCTCACCACCTAACAGGGGTGGGACAGATACGCAGTATTTT. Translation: CASSPPNRGGTDTQYF.

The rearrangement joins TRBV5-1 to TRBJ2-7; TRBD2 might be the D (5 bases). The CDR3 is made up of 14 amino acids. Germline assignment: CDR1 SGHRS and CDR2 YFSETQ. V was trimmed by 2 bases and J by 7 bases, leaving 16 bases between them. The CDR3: CASSFRLRDGEQYF. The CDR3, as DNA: TGCGCCAGCAGCTTCCGACTAAGGGATGGGGAGCAGTACTTC.

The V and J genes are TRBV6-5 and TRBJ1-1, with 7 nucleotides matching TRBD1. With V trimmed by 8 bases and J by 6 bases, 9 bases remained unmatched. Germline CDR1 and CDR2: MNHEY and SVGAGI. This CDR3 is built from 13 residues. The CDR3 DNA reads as TGTGCCAGCCTTAGGGGGCAGACATCTGAAGCTTTCTTT. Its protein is CASLRGQTSEAFF.

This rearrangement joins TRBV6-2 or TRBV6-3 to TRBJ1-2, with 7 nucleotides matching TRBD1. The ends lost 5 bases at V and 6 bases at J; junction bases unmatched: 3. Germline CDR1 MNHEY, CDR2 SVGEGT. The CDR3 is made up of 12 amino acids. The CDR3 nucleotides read TGTGCCAGCAGTCGACAGGGACATGGCTACACCTTC. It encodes CASSRQGHGYTF.

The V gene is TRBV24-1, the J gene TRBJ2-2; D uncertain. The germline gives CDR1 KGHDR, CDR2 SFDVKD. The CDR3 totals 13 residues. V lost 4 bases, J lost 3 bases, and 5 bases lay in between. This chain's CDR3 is CATSEAYTGELFF. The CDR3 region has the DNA TGTGCCACCAGTGAGGCTTACACCGGGGAGCTGTTTTTT.

The CDR3, as DNA: TGTGCCAGCAGCCAAGAGAGTGGGGGCGGGAACACTGAAGCTTTCTTT. Encoded protein: CASSQESGGGNTEAFF. The chain links TRBV14 to TRBJ1-1, with D perhaps TRBD1 (6 bases). CDR3 length: 16 residues. Germline V gene data show CDR1 as SGHDN and CDR2 as FVKESK. Trimming removed 0 bases from V and 1 base from J, with 12 bases in between.

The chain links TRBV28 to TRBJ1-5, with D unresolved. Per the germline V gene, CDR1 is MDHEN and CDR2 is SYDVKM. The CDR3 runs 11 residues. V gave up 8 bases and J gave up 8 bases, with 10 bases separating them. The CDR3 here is CASRAREPQHF. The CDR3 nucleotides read TGTGCCAGCCGCGCGAGGGAGCCCCAGCATTTT.

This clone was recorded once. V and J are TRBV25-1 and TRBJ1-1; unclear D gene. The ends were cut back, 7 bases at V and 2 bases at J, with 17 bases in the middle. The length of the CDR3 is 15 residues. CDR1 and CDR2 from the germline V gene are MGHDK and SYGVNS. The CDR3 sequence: CASTHLRGANTEAFF. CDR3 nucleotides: TGTGCCAGCACCCATTTAAGAGGAGCAAACACTGAAGCTTTCTTT.

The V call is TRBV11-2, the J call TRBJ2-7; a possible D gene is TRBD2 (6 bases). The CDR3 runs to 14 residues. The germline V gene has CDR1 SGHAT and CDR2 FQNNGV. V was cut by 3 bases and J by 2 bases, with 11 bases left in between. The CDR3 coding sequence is TGTGCCAGCAGCTTCTCTAGCGAGACCTACGAGCAGTACTTC. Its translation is CASSFSSETYEQYF.